This T cell receptor (beta chain) was documented in a study of monozygotic twins with inflammatory bowel disease. The germline gives CDR1 DFQATT, CDR2 SNEGSKA (reference sequence). The CDR3 is made up of 15 amino acids. Eight separate reactions for every sample produced the cDNA. TCRdb reworked the 5' RACE reads into one entry per CDR3 protein, no DNA. The sample has approximately 100,000 distinct CDR3 sequences. The V call is TRBV20-1, the J call TRBJ2-7; lacking DNA, the TRBD1 call made by TCRdb goes unchecked. This clonotype was sampled from a human donor with ulcerative colitis or Crohn's disease, or a healthy co-twin of an affected twin (not recorded which). The sequenced sample was blood. The CDR3 protein is CSARDPGTGNLEQYF.